This entry lists 18 T cell receptor beta chains sequenced from one sample in a study of T cell repertoires in cytomegalovirus infection. These receptors are not linked to any known antigen. TCRdb re-derived calls from the reads in MiXCR, one entry per CDR3 protein. The data show around 800,000 distinct CDR3 sequences, 32% seen once. Source: cultured CD8+ T cells from PBMCs, taken from culture after CMV antigen stimulation. The receptors were gathered from a human donor in good health (CMV status not recorded). Some clones in this sample may be carry-over from other donors' samples.

V usage is TRBV5-8 and J usage is TRBJ1-1, with a weak D call TRBD1 (5 bases). The CDR3 is 12 residues long. CDR1 and CDR2 from the germline V gene are SGHTS and YDEGEE. Trimming removed 7 bases from V and 4 bases from J, with 11 bases in between. The chain's CDR3 is CASQGRGTEAFF. The CDR3, as DNA: TGTGCCAGCCAGGGTCGAGGCACTGAAGCTTTCTTT.

The rearrangement links TRBV10-2 to TRBJ1-3; D possibly corresponds to TRBD1 (5 bases). Germline V gene lookup returns CDR1 WSHSY and CDR2 SAAADI. The CDR3 loop spans 17 amino acids. The V end was cut by 6 bases, the J end by 0 bases, with 18 bases between. In DNA, the CDR3 is TGCGCCAGCAGGGGGCCAATTGACGGAGGCTCTGGAAACACCATATATTTT. This codes for CASRGPIDGGSGNTIYF.

This clonotype was detected a few times. The chain links TRBV6-2 or TRBV6-3 to TRBJ2-1; tentatively, D is TRBD1 (5 bases). Germline lookup yields CDR1 MNHEY and CDR2 SVGEGT. The germline V and J ends were trimmed by 2 bases and 8 bases, with 10 bases remaining between them. This CDR3 region has 13 residues. The CDR3 sequence: CASSYRGSDEQFF. The CDR3, as DNA: TGTGCCAGCAGTTACAGGGGCTCGGATGAGCAGTTCTTC.

The chain uses TRBV4-1 and TRBJ2-3; 13 nucleotides match TRBD2. Germline CDR1 is MGHRA and CDR2 is YSYEKL. V trimming: 0 bases; J trimming: 4 bases; junction bases outside the gene matches: 10. The CDR3 has 19 amino acids. The CDR3 DNA sequence: TGCGCCAGCAGCCAAGATAGTCCCGGGACTAGCGGGGACTCAGATACGCAGTATTTT. Residues: CASSQDSPGTSGDSDTQYF.

The V gene is TRBV28, the J gene TRBJ1-5, with 12 bases fitting TRBD1. The germline CDR1 and CDR2 sequences are MDHEN and SYDVKM. The CDR3 totals 16 residues. Trimming cost V 4 bases and J 7 bases; bases outside gene matches: 8. For the CDR3, the DNA is TGTGCCAGCAGTTCACGGGACAGGGGGCTCGGGCAGCCCCAGCATTTT. It specifies CASSSRDRGLGQPQHF.

This clonotype was counted only a few times. This rearrangement joins TRBV7-6 to TRBJ1-1; possibly TRBD1 for D (6 bases). The CDR3 covers 14 residues. V shed 5 bases and J shed 1 base, with 11 bases lying between them. Germline CDR1 reads SGHVS; CDR2 reads FNYEAQ. Here the CDR3 reads CASSAWDTNTEAFF. The CDR3 DNA reads as TGTGCCAGCAGCGCATGGGACACGAACACTGAAGCTTTCTTT.

The CDR3 nucleotides read TGTGCCAGCAGCCAAGGAGTTGATGAGCAGTTCTTC. Translating it yields CASSQGVDEQFF. The J gene is TRBJ2-1, the V gene TRBV14; no clear D gene. This CDR3 comprises 12 residues. V was trimmed by 1 base and J by 8 bases, leaving 6 bases between them. Germline V CDR1 and CDR2: SGHDN, FVKESK. Full variable domain (missing parts from reference TRBV14 and TRBJ2-1): EAGVTQFPSHSVIEKGQTVTLRCDPISGHDNLYWYRRVMGKEIKFLLHFVKESKQDESGMPNNRFLAERTGGTYSTLKVQPAELEDSGVYFCASSQGVDEQFFGPGTRLTVL.

The V call is TRBV27, the J call TRBJ2-7; 7 bases line up with TRBD2. The CDR3 contains 14 residues. V shed 3 bases, J shed 3 bases, and the junction held 5 bases outside the gene matches. Looked up from germline, CDR1 is MNHEY and CDR2 is SMNVEV (reference sequence). The CDR3 DNA sequence: TGTGCCAGCAGTTTCGGAAGGGAGGGCTACGAGCAGTACTTC. This sequence encodes CASSFGREGYEQYF.

The gene calls are TRBV7-6 and TRBJ2-3; tentative D call: TRBD1 (7 bases). The germline V gene has CDR1 SGHVS and CDR2 FNYEAQ. V lost 5 bases and J lost 8, with 23 bases in between. This CDR3 is 16 amino acids long. The CDR3 spells CASSPASRRGQVTQYF. CDR3 DNA sequence: TGTGCCAGCAGCCCGGCAAGTCGGAGGGGGCAAGTTACGCAGTATTTT.

This clonotype was observed at least ten times. CDR3 nucleotides: TGTGCCAGCAGCTTATCTGCGGGGGGGCATAGGTCCTACAATGAGCAGTTCTTC. It translates to CASSLSAGGHRSYNEQFF. The rearrangement uses TRBV7-2 and TRBJ2-1, with 9 bases lining up with TRBD2. Germline V gives CDR1 SGHTA, CDR2 FQGNSA. The CDR3 is 18 amino acids. After removal of 2 bases from V and 1 base from J, the junction contained 9 bases not matched to a gene.

The chain links TRBV6-6 to TRBJ1-1; 10 bases are a match to TRBD1. The CDR3 contains 16 residues. Germline assignment: CDR1 MNHNY and CDR2 SVGAGI (reference sequence). V shed 0 bases and J 5 bases; nucleotides not matched to a gene: 6. The CDR3 protein is CASSYSSDRGRTEAFF. In nucleotides, the CDR3 is TGTGCCAGCAGTTACTCGAGTGACAGGGGGCGGACTGAAGCTTTCTTT.

This clonotype was seen a few times. The rearrangement joins TRBV7-9 to TRBJ1-4, with D perhaps TRBD1 (6 bases). CDR3 length: 14 amino acids. V gave up 5 bases and J gave up 7 bases, with 14 bases separating them. Germline-derived CDR1 and CDR2 are SEHNR and FQNEAQ (reference sequence). The CDR3 protein is CASSPAGAAEKLFF. The CDR3 region has the DNA TGTGCCAGCAGCCCCGCGGGGGCGGCTGAAAAACTGTTTTTT.

This clonotype was found many times. The chain recombines TRBV12-5 with TRBJ2-1; TRBD2 agrees at 10 bases. The V gene's germline CDR1 is LGHNT and CDR2 FRNRAP. The CDR3 consists of 19 residues. V shed 3 bases and J 8 bases; nucleotides not matched to a gene: 19. CDR3 nucleotide sequence: TGTGCTAGTGGTTTCACCACCCTCCTAGCGGGGGACGGCGAGGATGAGCAGTTCTTC. The encoded protein is CASGFTTLLAGDGEDEQFF.

The V call is TRBV6-1, the J call TRBJ2-7; no definite D call. The CDR3 is 13 residues long. The ends were cut back, 1 base at V and 3 bases at J, with 7 bases in the middle. Germline V CDR1 and CDR2: MNHNS, SASEGT. The CDR3 sequence is CASSEGLYYEQYV. The CDR3 coding sequence is TGTGCCAGCAGTGAAGGACTTTACTACGAGCAGTACGTC.

The chain employs TRBV6-1 and TRBJ2-5; D ambiguous. From germline, CDR1 is MNHNS and CDR2 SASEGT. V lost 5 bases, J lost 4 bases, and 17 bases lay in between. The CDR3 loop spans 15 amino acids. The CDR3 nucleotides read TGTGCCAGCAGTCCGAGACTGGGCCTAGGAGAGACCCAGTACTTC. Protein sequence: CASSPRLGLGETQYF.

This clonotype was observed many times. The chain recombines TRBV20-1 with TRBJ2-2; tentatively, D is TRBD1 or TRBD2 (6 bases each). The CDR3 is made up of 16 amino acids. In germline, CDR1 is DFQATT, CDR2 SNEGSKA (reference sequence). The V and J ends lost 3 bases and 3 bases respectively, with 17 bases between them. CDR3 in DNA: TGCAGTGCTAGGATCGTAGAAAGGGGGGACACCGGGGAGCTGTTTTTT. It translates to CSARIVERGDTGELFF.

This clonotype has more than one count but fewer than ten. The rearrangement links TRBV7-3 to TRBJ2-7; D possibly matches TRBD1 or TRBD2 (7 bases each). This CDR3 contains 14 residues. The germline V and J ends were trimmed by 5 bases and 2 bases, with 13 bases remaining between them. Germline CDR1 and CDR2: SGHTA and FQGTGA. The CDR3 nucleotides are TGTGCCAGCAGCCACTCAGGGGGGGCCTACGAGCAGTACGTC. Translation: CASSHSGGAYEQYV.

This clonotype was counted many times. J is TRBJ2-3 and V is TRBV7-2, with unresolved D. The CDR3 has 16 residues. V lost 2 bases to trimming and J lost 0 bases, with 12 bases between them. CDR1 and CDR2 (germline): SGHTA, FQGNSA. In nucleotides, the CDR3 is TGTGCCAGCAGCTTATACCTCCGTCCTAGCACAGATACGCAGTATTTT. Translated: CASSLYLRPSTDTQYF.